Below, one T cell receptor (beta chain) is given with its context. Its antigen remains unidentified. This record comes from a study of cytomegalovirus exposure and HLA in healthy donors. Deletions cut 6 bases from V and 1 base from J, with 13 bases between. The CDR3 is 15 residues long. Germline CDR1 reads MNHEY; CDR2 reads SVGAGI. It was with 60 Vbeta and 13 Jbeta primers that the PCR ran. Profiling relied on immunoSEQ multiplex PCR, and the TCRdb table lists in-frame clones only, not all of them. The sample contains more than 75,000 clones, just under 85% of which appear only once. Regarding the study as a whole: In vitro checks showed that a few CMV-associated chains really do target CMV antigens. Later analysis indicated greater clonal expansion among HLA-associated TCR beta chains than among equally common other chains.

Sequencing was done on a sample of PBMCs. This TCR came from a woman under 30 in good health and CMV-seropositive. V usage is TRBV6-5 and J usage is TRBJ2-1; unclear D gene. In DNA form, the CDR3 reads TGTGCCAGCAGGTCTGCTAGAAGGTCCTACAATGAGCAGTTCTTC. As protein: CASRSARRSYNEQFF.